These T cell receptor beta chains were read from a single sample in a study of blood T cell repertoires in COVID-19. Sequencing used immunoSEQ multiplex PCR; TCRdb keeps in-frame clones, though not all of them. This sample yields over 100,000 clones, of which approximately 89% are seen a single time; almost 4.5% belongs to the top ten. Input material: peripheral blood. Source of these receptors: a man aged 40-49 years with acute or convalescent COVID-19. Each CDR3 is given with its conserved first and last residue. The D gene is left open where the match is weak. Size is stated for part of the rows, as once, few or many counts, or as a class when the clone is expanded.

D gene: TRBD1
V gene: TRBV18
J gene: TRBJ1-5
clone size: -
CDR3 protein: CASSPSAGTGGNQPQHF
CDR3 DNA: TGTGCCAGCTCACCAAGCGCCGGGACAGGGGGCAATCAGCCCCAGCATTTT

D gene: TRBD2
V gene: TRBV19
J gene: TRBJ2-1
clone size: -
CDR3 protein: CASSMSLAGGPREQFF
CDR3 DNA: TGTGCCAGTAGTATGAGCCTGGCGGGAGGCCCAAGGGAGCAGTTCTTC

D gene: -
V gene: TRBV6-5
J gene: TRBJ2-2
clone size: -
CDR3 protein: CASRRGSLTTGELFF
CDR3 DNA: TGTGCCAGCAGGCGGGGCAGCCTAACCACCGGGGAGCTGTTTTTT

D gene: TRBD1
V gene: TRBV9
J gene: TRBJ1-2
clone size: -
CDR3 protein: CASSVGTGKDYGYTF
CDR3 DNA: TGTGCCAGCAGCGTCGGGACAGGGAAAGACTATGGCTACACCTTC

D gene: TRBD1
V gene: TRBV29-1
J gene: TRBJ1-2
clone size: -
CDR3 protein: CSGTGGNYGYTF
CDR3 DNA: TGCAGCGGGACAGGGGGCAACTATGGCTACACCTTC

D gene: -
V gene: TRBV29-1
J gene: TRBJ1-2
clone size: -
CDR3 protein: CSVGLQGFHGYTF
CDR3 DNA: TGCAGCGTTGGACTACAGGGCTTCCATGGCTACACCTTC

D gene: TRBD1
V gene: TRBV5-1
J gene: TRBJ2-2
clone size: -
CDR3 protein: CASSSGTGIGELFF
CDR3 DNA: TGCGCCAGCAGCTCCGGGACAGGGATCGGGGAGCTGTTTTTT

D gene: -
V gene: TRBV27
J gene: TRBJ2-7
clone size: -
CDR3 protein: CASSKPGGKNEQYF
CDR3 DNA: TGTGCCAGCAGTAAACCAGGGGGGAAAAACGAGCAGTACTTC

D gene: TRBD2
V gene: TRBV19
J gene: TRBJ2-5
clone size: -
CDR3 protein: CASSISGRGETQYF
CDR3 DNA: TGTGCCAGTAGTATTAGCGGGAGGGGAGAGACCCAGTACTTC

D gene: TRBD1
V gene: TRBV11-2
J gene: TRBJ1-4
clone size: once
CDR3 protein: CASSFGWDSPNEKLFF
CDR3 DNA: TGTGCCAGCAGCTTCGGATGGGACAGTCCTAATGAAAAACTGTTTTTT

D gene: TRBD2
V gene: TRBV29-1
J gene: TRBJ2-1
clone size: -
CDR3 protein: CSVPGLAGKGEQFF
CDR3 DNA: TGCAGCGTGCCGGGACTAGCGGGAAAAGGTGAGCAGTTCTTC

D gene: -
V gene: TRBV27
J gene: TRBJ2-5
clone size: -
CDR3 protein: CASLGGGGQTQYF
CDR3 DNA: TGTGCCAGTCTGGGGGGAGGGGGACAGACCCAGTACTTC

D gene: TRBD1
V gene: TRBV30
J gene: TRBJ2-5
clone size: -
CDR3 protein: CAWSVDRVQETQYF
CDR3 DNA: TGTGCCTGGAGTGTAGACAGGGTGCAAGAGACCCAGTACTTC

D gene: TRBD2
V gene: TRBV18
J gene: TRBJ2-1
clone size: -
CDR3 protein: CASSPGTTKYNEQFF
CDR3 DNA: TGTGCCAGCTCACCCGGGACTACCAAATACAATGAGCAGTTCTTC

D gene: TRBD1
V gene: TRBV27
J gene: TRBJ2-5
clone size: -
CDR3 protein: CASSPSGTGRVQETQYF
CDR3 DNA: TGTGCCAGCAGTCCGTCCGGGACAGGGAGGGTCCAAGAGACCCAGTACTTC

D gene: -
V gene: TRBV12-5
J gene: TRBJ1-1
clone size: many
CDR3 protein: CASGSQGNTEAFF
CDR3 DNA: TGTGCTAGTGGTTCACAGGGGAACACTGAAGCTTTCTTT

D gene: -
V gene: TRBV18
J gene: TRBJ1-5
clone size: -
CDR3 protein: CASSSGGATQPQHF
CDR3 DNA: TGTGCCAGCTCATCGGGAGGGGCGACTCAGCCCCAGCATTTT

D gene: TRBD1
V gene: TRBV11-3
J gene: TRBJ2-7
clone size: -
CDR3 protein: CASSRGGQGANEQYF
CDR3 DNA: TGTGCCAGCAGCCGGGGAGGACAGGGGGCTAACGAGCAGTACTTC

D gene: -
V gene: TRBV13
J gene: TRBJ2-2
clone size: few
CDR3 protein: CASTITIKAGELFF
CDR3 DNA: TGTGCCAGCACCATAACTATCAAGGCCGGGGAGCTGTTTTTT

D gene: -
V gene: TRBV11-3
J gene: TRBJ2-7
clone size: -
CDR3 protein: CASSALGSGNSEQYF
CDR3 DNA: TGTGCCAGCAGCGCGTTAGGGTCGGGGAACAGCGAGCAGTACTTC

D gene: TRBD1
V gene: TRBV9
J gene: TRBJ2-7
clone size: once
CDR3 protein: CASSPGGQASYEQYF
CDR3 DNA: TGTGCCAGCAGCCCAGGGGGACAGGCCTCCTACGAGCAGTACTTC

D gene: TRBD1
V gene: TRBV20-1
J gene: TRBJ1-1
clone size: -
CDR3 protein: CSASSGTGVNTEAFF
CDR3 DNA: TGCAGTGCCAGTTCGGGGACAGGGGTTAATACTGAAGCTTTCTTT

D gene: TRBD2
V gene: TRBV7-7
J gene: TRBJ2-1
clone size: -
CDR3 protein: CASSSLSGGYNEQFF
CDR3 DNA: TGTGCCAGCAGCTCCCTTAGCGGGGGATACAATGAGCAGTTCTTC

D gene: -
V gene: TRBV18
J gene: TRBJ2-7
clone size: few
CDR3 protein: CASSPGPPYEQYF
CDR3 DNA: TGTGCCAGCTCACCAGGGCCCCCCTACGAGCAGTACTTC

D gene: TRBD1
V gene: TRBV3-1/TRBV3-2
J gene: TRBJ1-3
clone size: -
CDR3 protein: CASSQGAKQGNRNTIYF
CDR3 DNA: TGTGCCAGCAGCCAAGGGGCGAAACAGGGGAATAGAAACACCATATATTTT

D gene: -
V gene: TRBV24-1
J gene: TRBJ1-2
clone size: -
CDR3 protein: CATSDYAGYGYTF
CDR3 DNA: TGTGCCACCAGTGATTACGCAGGGTATGGCTACACCTTC

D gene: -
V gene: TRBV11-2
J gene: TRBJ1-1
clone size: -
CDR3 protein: CASSPFGGNTEAFF
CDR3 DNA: TGTGCCAGCAGCCCCTTCGGGGGGAACACTGAAGCTTTCTTT

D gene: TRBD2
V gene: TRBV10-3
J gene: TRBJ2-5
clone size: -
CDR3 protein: CAISESGGETQYF
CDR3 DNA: TGTGCCATCAGTGAGTCGGGGGGGGAGACCCAGTACTTC

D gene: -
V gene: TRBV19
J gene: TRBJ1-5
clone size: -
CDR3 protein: CASSREAETYNQPQHF
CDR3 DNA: TGTGCCAGTAGTCGAGAGGCAGAAACTTATAATCAGCCCCAGCATTTT

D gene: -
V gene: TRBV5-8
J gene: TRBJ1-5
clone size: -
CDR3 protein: CASSFRGLYSNQPQHF
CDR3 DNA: TGTGCCAGCAGCTTTCGGGGGTTATATAGCAATCAGCCCCAGCATTTT

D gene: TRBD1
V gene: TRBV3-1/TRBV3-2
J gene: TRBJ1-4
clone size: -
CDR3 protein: CASSQVGDRGMVELFF
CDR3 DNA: TGTGCCAGCAGCCAAGTCGGAGACAGGGGGATGGTGGAACTGTTTTTT

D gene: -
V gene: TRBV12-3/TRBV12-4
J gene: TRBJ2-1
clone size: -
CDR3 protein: CASSLGDEQFF
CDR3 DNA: TGTGCCAGCAGTTTGGGCGATGAGCAGTTCTTC

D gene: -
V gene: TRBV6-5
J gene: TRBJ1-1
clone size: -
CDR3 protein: CASSLLAEAFF
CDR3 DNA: TGTGCCAGCAGCCTTTTAGCTGAAGCTTTCTTT

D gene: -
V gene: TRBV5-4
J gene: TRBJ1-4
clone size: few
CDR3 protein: CASSPGLGVEKLFF
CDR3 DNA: TGTGCCAGCAGCCCCGGGCTCGGGGTAGAAAAACTGTTTTTT

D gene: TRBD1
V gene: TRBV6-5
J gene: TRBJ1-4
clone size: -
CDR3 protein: CASILTGEVNEKLFF
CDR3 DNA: TGTGCCAGCATTCTGACAGGGGAGGTCAATGAAAAACTGTTTTTT

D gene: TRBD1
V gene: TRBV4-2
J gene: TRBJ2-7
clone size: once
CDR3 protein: CASSQLGQDNEQYF
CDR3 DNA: TGTGCCAGCAGCCAGTTAGGACAGGATAACGAGCAGTACTTC

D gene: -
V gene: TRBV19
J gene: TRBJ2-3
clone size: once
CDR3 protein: CASSMVDFEGDTQYF
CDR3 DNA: TGTGCCAGTAGTATGGTGGACTTTGAAGGAGATACGCAGTATTTT

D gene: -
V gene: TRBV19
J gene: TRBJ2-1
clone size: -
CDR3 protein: CASSTDGLSSYNEQFF
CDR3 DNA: TGTGCCAGTAGTACGGACGGACTGAGCTCCTACAATGAGCAGTTCTTC

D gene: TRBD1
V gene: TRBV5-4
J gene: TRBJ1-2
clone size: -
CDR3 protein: CADLDRVETGYTF
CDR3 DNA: TGTGCCGACTTGGACAGGGTGGAAACTGGCTACACCTTC

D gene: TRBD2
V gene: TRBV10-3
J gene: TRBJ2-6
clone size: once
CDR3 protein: CATRGGLSGANVLTF
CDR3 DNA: TGTGCCACCCGGGGGGGATTATCTGGGGCCAACGTCCTGACTTTC

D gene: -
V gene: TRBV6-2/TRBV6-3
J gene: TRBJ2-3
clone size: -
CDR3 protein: CASSNRVGGTDTQYF
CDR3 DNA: TGTGCCAGCAGCAACAGGGTCGGGGGCACAGATACGCAGTATTTT

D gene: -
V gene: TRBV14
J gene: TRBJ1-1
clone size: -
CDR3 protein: CASSQDLEHHEAFF
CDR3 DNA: TGTGCCAGCAGCCAAGATTTGGAGCATCATGAAGCTTTCTTT

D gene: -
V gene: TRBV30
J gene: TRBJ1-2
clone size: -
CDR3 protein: CAWSVTYGYTF
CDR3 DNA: TGTGCCTGGAGTGTCACATATGGCTACACCTTC

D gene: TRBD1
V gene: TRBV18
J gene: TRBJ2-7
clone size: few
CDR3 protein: CASSFGGRDRGGEQYF
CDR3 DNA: TGTGCCAGCTCATTCGGTGGTCGAGACAGGGGCGGGGAGCAGTACTTC

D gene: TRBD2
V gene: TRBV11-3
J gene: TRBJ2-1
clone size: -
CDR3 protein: CASSLAGGPGNEQFF
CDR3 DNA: TGTGCCAGCAGCCTAGCGGGAGGGCCCGGAAATGAGCAGTTCTTC

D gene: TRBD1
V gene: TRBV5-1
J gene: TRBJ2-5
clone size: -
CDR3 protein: CASSRQGMQETQYF
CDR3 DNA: TGCGCCAGCAGTCGACAGGGAATGCAAGAGACCCAGTACTTC

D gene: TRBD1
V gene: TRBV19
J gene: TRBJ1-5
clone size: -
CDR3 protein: CASSLDSGTGTYYSNQPQHF
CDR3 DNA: TGTGCCAGTAGCCTAGACTCCGGGACAGGAACTTATTATAGCAATCAGCCCCAGCATTTT

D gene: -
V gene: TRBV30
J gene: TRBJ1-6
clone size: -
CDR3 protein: CAWSQGSRSPLHF
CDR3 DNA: TGTGCCTGGAGTCAGGGTAGTCGTTCACCCCTCCACTTT

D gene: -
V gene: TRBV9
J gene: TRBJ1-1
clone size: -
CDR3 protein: CASSVAQAMNTEAFF
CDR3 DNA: TGTGCCAGCAGCGTAGCTCAGGCCATGAACACTGAAGCTTTCTTT

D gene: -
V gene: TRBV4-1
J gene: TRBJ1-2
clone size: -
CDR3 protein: CASSLPYGGNYGYTF
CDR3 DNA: TGCGCCAGCAGCCTTCCGTATGGGGGCAACTATGGCTACACCTTC

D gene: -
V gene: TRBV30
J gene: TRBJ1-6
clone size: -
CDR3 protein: CAWSVRGLDSPLHF
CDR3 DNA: TGTGCCTGGAGTGTACGGGGGTTGGATTCACCCCTCCACTTT

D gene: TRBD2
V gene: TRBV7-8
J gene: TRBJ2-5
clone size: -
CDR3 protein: CASSLISGRTQETQYF
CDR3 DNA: TGTGCCAGCAGCCTCATTAGCGGGAGGACTCAAGAGACCCAGTACTTC

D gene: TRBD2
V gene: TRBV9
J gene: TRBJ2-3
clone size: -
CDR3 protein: CASSVGAGGGTDTQYF
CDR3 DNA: TGTGCCAGCAGCGTAGGGGCGGGGGGTGGCACAGATACGCAGTATTTT

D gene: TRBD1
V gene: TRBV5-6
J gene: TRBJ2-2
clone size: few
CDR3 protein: CASSLERGPWNTGELFF
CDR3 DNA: TGTGCCAGCAGCTTGGAAAGGGGGCCTTGGAACACCGGGGAGCTGTTTTTT

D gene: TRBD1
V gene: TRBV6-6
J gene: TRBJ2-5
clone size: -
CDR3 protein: CASRNRQGQETQYF
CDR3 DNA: TGTGCCAGCAGAAACAGACAGGGCCAAGAGACCCAGTACTTC

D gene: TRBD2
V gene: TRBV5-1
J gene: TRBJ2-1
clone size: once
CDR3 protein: CASSRGAGGNEQFF
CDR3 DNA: TGCGCCAGCAGCAGGGGAGCGGGAGGCAATGAGCAGTTCTTC

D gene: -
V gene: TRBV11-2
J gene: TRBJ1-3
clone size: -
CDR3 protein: CASSLVQVSSGNTIYF
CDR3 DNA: TGTGCCAGCAGCTTAGTCCAGGTCAGCTCTGGAAACACCATATATTTT